Listed below are T cell receptor beta chains from one sample, sequenced in a study of T-cell memory formation after mild COVID-19. TCRdb re-derived calls from the 5' RACE reads in MiXCR, one entry per CDR3 protein. The sample consists of about 140,000 distinct CDR3 sequences, around 27% of them appearing once. Sequencing was done on a sample of PBMCs or a T cell subset sorted from them (not recorded which). These receptors were obtained from an adult woman who had mild COVID-19 (a few samples of this study predate the infection). Cell type and time point are not known. CDR3s leave out the opening cysteine and the closing phenylalanine or tryptophan. Each record gives: J gene, V gene, CDR3 protein.

>TRBJ1-1|TRBV7-3
ASSPTPTGRDTEAF
>TRBJ2-1|TRBV7-9
ASSSAGVDYNEQF
>TRBJ2-2|TRBV6-2/TRBV6-3
ASSRDRGLAGELF
>TRBJ2-7|TRBV6-6
ASSYSRQGLSYEQY
>TRBJ2-3|TRBV6-5
ASSLTGGAVRDTQY
>TRBJ2-5|TRBV7-8
ASSLTGDETQY
>TRBJ2-3|TRBV5-1
ASSPLGQGLDTQY
>TRBJ2-1|TRBV7-7
ASSLSGRRAYNEQF
>TRBJ2-3|TRBV9
ASSVGTSGSRSDTQY
>TRBJ1-3|TRBV6-1
ASRKDRDSGNTIY
>TRBJ2-3|TRBV7-9
AGDTQY
>TRBJ2-6|TRBV14
ASSQNSGANVLT
>TRBJ2-7|TRBV5-1
ASSSISGSPYEQY
>TRBJ2-7|TRBV14
ASSPGLSIYEQY
>TRBJ2-1|TRBV20-1
SAPRTANGDYNEQF
>TRBJ2-3|TRBV7-6
ASSLPGTGATDTQY
>TRBJ2-3|TRBV24-1
ATSVLAGPTDTQY
>TRBJ2-4|TRBV6-2/TRBV6-3
ASSFGLAGTKNIQY
>TRBJ1-2|TRBV27
ASSLSGTGHYGYT
>TRBJ2-7|TRBV7-9
ASSFPGQGDYEQY
>TRBJ2-1|TRBV20-1
SAVPLGGQF
>TRBJ1-1|TRBV7-9
ASSPTGVDTEAF
>TRBJ1-1|TRBV6-5
ASSYRANTEAF
>TRBJ2-7|TRBV12-3/TRBV12-4
ASSFNGAAYEQY
>TRBJ2-7|TRBV18
ASSPGRGPLEQY
>TRBJ2-1|TRBV11-2
ASSLDQVGQGNDEQF
>TRBJ2-5|TRBV7-8
ASSLEFRVGQETQY
>TRBJ1-1|TRBV28
ASSLPGGAEAF
>TRBJ2-1|TRBV7-3
ASSPRLAGYEQF
>TRBJ1-2|TRBV7-2
ASSLGAGDYGYT
>TRBJ2-7|TRBV7-9
ASSLGKYEQY
>TRBJ2-7|TRBV6-5
ASSVSGAETYEQY
>TRBJ1-4|TRBV7-9
ASSANTGPTNEKLF
>TRBJ2-7|TRBV7-9
ASSFPGGPYEQY
>TRBJ2-3|TRBV9
ASSVVSGSTDTQY
>TRBJ2-1|TRBV5-6
ASQSGGRNNEQF
>TRBJ2-3|TRBV6-2/TRBV6-3
ASRSIGASTDTQY
>TRBJ1-5|TRBV5-1
ASSLVGEQPQH
>TRBJ1-5|TRBV20-1
SAGPTGDRQPQH
>TRBJ2-6|TRBV12-3/TRBV12-4
ASSPNREAGANVLT
>TRBJ2-7|TRBV14
ASSQERSDRIEQY
>TRBJ2-3|TRBV6-2/TRBV6-3
ASSWDYDTQY
>TRBJ2-1|TRBV5-5
ASSLTAQEAYNEQF
>TRBJ2-7|TRBV15
ATSTRSSGRAYEQY
>TRBJ2-7|TRBV4-2
ASSQDLGTGTYEQY
>TRBJ2-7|TRBV6-6
ASSPLKTRIYEQY
>TRBJ2-6|TRBV4-1
ASSPLAGANVLT
>TRBJ2-1|TRBV6-5
ASSYSTGGPQQF
>TRBJ1-1|TRBV3-1
ASSQEEGYTEAF
>TRBJ1-1|TRBV4-3
ASSQDSDQNGLTNTEAF
>TRBJ2-1|TRBV14
ASSQNKILSYNEQF
>TRBJ1-1|TRBV2
ASSSSPMNTEAL
>TRBJ2-3|TRBV12-3/TRBV12-4
ASSPSSGGTDTQY
>TRBJ2-1|TRBV20-1
SSPRGGHNEQF
>TRBJ2-1|TRBV5-1
ASSSSTRVDEQF